What follows is one TCR beta chain and its context. Clones were sequenced by immunoSEQ multiplex PCR, and TCRdb holds only the in-frame ones, with some missing. The profile covers 120,000 to 150,000 clones, with roughly 81% appearing a single time and about 2.6% taken by the ten largest. The data derive from a study of blood T cell repertoires in COVID-19. On the study more broadly: Acute-phase and convalescent COVID-19 samples originated in the United States, Italy and Spain. The analysed material was cDNA or gDNA that came from T cells, B-cell-depleted T cells, or PBMCs.

Germline V gene lookup returns CDR1 SGDLS and CDR2 YYNGEE. The ends were cut back, 4 bases at V and 3 bases at J, with 9 bases in the middle. The CDR3 sequence is 13 residues long. V gene TRBV9 combines with J gene TRBJ2-3, with D possibly being TRBD1 (5 bases). What was sequenced was peripheral blood. This TCR was recovered from a human donor with acute or convalescent COVID-19. The donor label of this sample is uncertain. The CDR3 is CASSIPGTDTQYF. In nucleotides, the CDR3 is TGTGCCAGCAGCATTCCAGGGACAGATACGCAGTATTTT.